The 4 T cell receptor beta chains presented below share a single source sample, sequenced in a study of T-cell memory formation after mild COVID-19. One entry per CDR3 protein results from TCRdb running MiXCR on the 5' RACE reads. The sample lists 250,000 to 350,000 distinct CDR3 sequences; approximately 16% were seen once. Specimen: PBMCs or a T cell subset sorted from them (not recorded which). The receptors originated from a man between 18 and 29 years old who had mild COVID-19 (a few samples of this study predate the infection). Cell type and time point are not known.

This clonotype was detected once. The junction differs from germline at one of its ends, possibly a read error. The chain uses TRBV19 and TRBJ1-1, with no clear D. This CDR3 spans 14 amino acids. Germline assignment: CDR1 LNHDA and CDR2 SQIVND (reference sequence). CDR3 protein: CTSSMDSRLTEAFF. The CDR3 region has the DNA TGTACCAGTAGTATGGACTCAAGGCTCACTGAAGCTTTCTTT.

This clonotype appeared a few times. CDR3 nucleotide sequence: TGCGCCAGCAGCTTGGATTTCGGAGATACGCAGTATTTT. As protein: CASSLDFGDTQYF. This chain connects TRBV5-1 to TRBJ2-3; the D is unclear. V dropped 0 bases and J dropped 5 bases, with 7 bases sitting between them. Germline assignment: CDR1 SGHRS and CDR2 YFSETQ. This CDR3 region has 13 residues.

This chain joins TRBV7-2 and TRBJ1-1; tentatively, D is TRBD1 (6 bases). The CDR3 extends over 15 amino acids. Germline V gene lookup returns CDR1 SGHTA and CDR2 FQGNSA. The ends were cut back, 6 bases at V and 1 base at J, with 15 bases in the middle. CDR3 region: CASSLQGPKNTEAFF. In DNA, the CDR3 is TGTGCCAGCAGTCTACAGGGCCCCAAGAACACTGAAGCTTTCTTT.

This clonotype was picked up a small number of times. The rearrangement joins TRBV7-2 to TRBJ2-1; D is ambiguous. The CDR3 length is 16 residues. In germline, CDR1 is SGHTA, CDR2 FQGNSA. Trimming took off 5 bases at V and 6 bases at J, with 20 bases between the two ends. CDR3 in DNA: TGTGCCAGCAGCCCCCCGACTCTCTCAACTCTCAATGAGCAGTTCTTC. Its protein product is CASSPPTLSTLNEQFF.